A selection of T cell receptor beta chains follows, all from one sample in a study of OX40 agonist ivuxolimab in advanced cancers. Some clones are missing from TCRdb's copy, which holds only in-frame ones; the method was immunoSEQ multiplex PCR. The sample contains 65,000 to 80,000 clones, about 84% of which appear only once. This material consisted of CD4+ or CD8+ T cells sorted from blood, taken in a trial of the OX40 agonist ivuxolimab. These receptors were obtained from an adult with an advanced solid tumor such as melanoma, head and neck, liver or kidney cancer. Each CDR3 is given with its conserved first and last residue. The D gene is left open where the match is weak. The size field is filled for only some rows; it gives once, few, many or a size class.

J	size	D	V	DNA	CDR3
TRBJ2-5	.	TRBD1	TRBV5-6	TGTGCCAGCAACGAGGGACCGGGACAGGGGGCTCAAAGACAAGAGACCCAGTACTTC	CASNEGPGQGAQRQETQYF
TRBJ2-4	.	TRBD2	TRBV5-6	TGTGCCAGCAGCTCGACTAGCGGGGGATTAGCCAAAAACATTCAGTACTTC	CASSSTSGGLAKNIQYF
TRBJ2-4	.	TRBD1	TRBV19	TGTGCCAGTAGTATGGGACAGAACTTAGCCAAAAACATTCAGTACTTC	CASSMGQNLAKNIQYF
TRBJ2-5	.	TRBD1	TRBV5-1	TGCGCCAGCAGCCAGCTGACAGGGGGCACCCAAGAGACCCAGTACTTC	CASSQLTGGTQETQYF
TRBJ2-5	.	.	TRBV2	TGTGCCAGCAGTGAATGGAGGGGGGCGGGGAAGACCCAGTACTTC	CASSEWRGAGKTQYF
TRBJ2-7	.	.	TRBV2	TGTGCCAGCAGTGTCTTTGGTCCCCAGACTTCCTACGAGCAGTACTTC	CASSVFGPQTSYEQYF
TRBJ2-4	.	.	TRBV21-1	TGTGCCAGCACCGCTAAACTAGCGAGCAATCTTACCATTCAGTACTTC	CASTAKLASNLTIQYF
TRBJ1-1	.	.	TRBV5-4	TGTGCCAGCAGCTTGGTGGGGGGACTGGGGAACACTGAAGCTTTCTTT	CASSLVGGLGNTEAFF
TRBJ2-3	.	.	TRBV7-3	TGTGCCAGCAGCCAAGGCGGGGGCACAGATACGCAGTATTTT	CASSQGGGTDTQYF
TRBJ2-2	.	TRBD1	TRBV18	TGTGCCAGCTCACCGACAGGGGGTACCGGGGAGCTGTTTTTT	CASSPTGGTGELFF
TRBJ2-5	.	TRBD1	TRBV28	TGTGCCAGCAGTAAAATGTCCCCACAGGGGGCAGAAGAGACCCAGTACTTC	CASSKMSPQGAEETQYF
TRBJ2-3	few	.	TRBV5-6	TGTGCCAGCAGCTTGCGGGCCCCAGGTGATACGCAGTATTTT	CASSLRAPGDTQYF
TRBJ1-5	.	.	TRBV19	TGTGCCAGTAGTATAGTGGGCAACCAGCCCCAGCATTTT	CASSIVGNQPQHF
TRBJ2-3	.	TRBD2	TRBV12-5	TGTGCTAGTGGTTTGGCACTAGCGGGGTCCCCAGATACGCAGTATTTT	CASGLALAGSPDTQYF
TRBJ2-3	.	TRBD2	TRBV5-1	TGCGCCAGCAGCACCGTGACTAGCGGGGGGGGCACAGATACGCAGTATTTT	CASSTVTSGGGTDTQYF
TRBJ2-7	.	.	TRBV2	TGTGCCAGCAGGCCCAACAGGGGAGGTGGCCACGAGCAGTACTTC	CASRPNRGGGHEQYF
TRBJ1-2	.	.	TRBV18	TGTGCCAGCTCACCCGCCGCGCGGGGAGATGGCTACACCTTC	CASSPAARGDGYTF
TRBJ1-2	once	.	TRBV6-5	TGTGCCAGCAGTTACGACAGACTAGGGGACTATGGCTACACCTTC	CASSYDRLGDYGYTF
TRBJ2-7	.	.	TRBV7-9	TGTGCCAGCAGCCCTATTAGCGACGAGCAGTACTTC	CASSPISDEQYF
TRBJ2-3	.	TRBD2	TRBV7-9	TGTGCCAGCAGCTTGGGTAGCGGGGGACCGGGGGGTACGCAGTATTTT	CASSLGSGGPGGTQYF
TRBJ2-7	.	TRBD2	TRBV10-1	TGCGCCAGCAGTGGGGAACCAGCGGGGAGGGCCTTTTGGGGGTACGAGCAGTACTTC	CASSGEPAGRAFWGYEQYF
TRBJ2-3	few	.	TRBV11-2	TGTGCCAGCAGCCTCTGGGAGGATACGCAGTATTTT	CASSLWEDTQYF
TRBJ2-1	.	TRBD1	TRBV19	TGTGCCAGTAGTATCGGACAGGGGGCCTACAATGAGCAGTTCTTC	CASSIGQGAYNEQFF
TRBJ1-2	.	TRBD1	TRBV28	TGTGCCAGCAGTTTAATTCGGTCGGGCAGGGGGGCCTATGGCTACACCTTC	CASSLIRSGRGAYGYTF
TRBJ1-1	.	.	TRBV28	TGTGCCAGCGTGTGGGGGACCGAAGCTTTCTTT	CASVWGTEAFF
TRBJ1-5	.	.	TRBV27	TGTGCCAGCAGTTTTACCGCAGCCACTAATCAGCCCCAGCATTTT	CASSFTAATNQPQHF
TRBJ1-3	.	.	TRBV7-9	TGTGCCAGCAGCCCGGGAGGTGGTTCTGGAAACACCATATATTTT	CASSPGGGSGNTIYF
TRBJ2-5	.	TRBD1	TRBV7-2	TGTGCCAGCAGCCGCGGACAGGGTGAGACCCAGTACTTC	CASSRGQGETQYF
TRBJ1-3	.	TRBD1	TRBV5-6	TGTGCCAGCAGTCTGACAGGGGCTGGAAACACCATATATTTT	CASSLTGAGNTIYF
TRBJ2-1	.	.	TRBV7-2	TGTGCCAGCAGCCCAACCGCCGGGGAGCAGTTCTTC	CASSPTAGEQFF
TRBJ1-1	.	TRBD1	TRBV18	TGTGCCAGCTCACGCCTGGGGGACAGCGAAGCTTTCTTT	CASSRLGDSEAFF
TRBJ2-5	.	.	TRBV5-4	TGTGCCAGCAGGAGCCGGGACCGAGGGACCCAGTACTTC	CASRSRDRGTQYF
TRBJ2-3	.	.	TRBV18	TGTGCCAGCTCACCACCGACCCCAGATACGCAGTATTTT	CASSPPTPDTQYF
TRBJ1-1	once	.	TRBV6-5	TGTGCCAGCAGTTACTCGACCCCCGTGGACACTGAAGCTTTCTTT	CASSYSTPVDTEAFF
TRBJ1-2	.	.	TRBV11-2	TGTGCCAGCAGCTCTTATGTTCGGGCCTCCGGAGGCTACTACACCTTC	CASSSYVRASGGYYTF
TRBJ2-1	once	.	TRBV18	TGTGCCAGCTCACCCCCCCCAATAGCGGATGAGCAGTTCTTC	CASSPPPIADEQFF